This entry is about one TCR beta chain. The table came from immunoSEQ multiplex PCR; TCRdb's copy has only in-frame clones and leaves some out. The table has under 95,000 clones, more than 75% seen once. These data belong to a study of OX40 agonist ivuxolimab in advanced cancers. The CDR3 runs 13 residues. Germline V gives CDR1 SGDLS, CDR2 YYNGEE. The ends were cut back, 4 bases at V and 11 bases at J, with 18 bases in the middle. The rearrangement joins TRBV9 to TRBJ1-1; TRBD1 might be the D (5 bases). The TCR originated in an adult with an advanced solid tumor such as melanoma, head and neck, liver or kidney cancer. This specimen consisted of CD4+ or CD8+ T cells sorted from blood, obtained in a trial of the OX40 agonist ivuxolimab. The CDR3 DNA follows: TGTGCCAGCAGCTCCCAGGGAGCCTCCGCGGCTTTCTTT. Protein: CASSSQGASAAFF.